This T cell receptor beta chain was retrieved from a study of shared clonotypes between healthy human individuals. Terminally differentiated effector memory CD45RA+ cells were left out of the naive CD8 fraction, which was CD45RO-negative and positively selected for CCR7. Some clones are missing from TCRdb's copy, which holds only in-frame ones; the method was immunoSEQ multiplex PCR. The sample shows over 800,000 clones, around 93% of them seen only once. The study's findings and limits: Despite large depth, rarefaction showed incomplete sorted-subset sequencing. Generally, naive subsets (rather than memory subsets) showed larger estimated richness.

In the case of this clone: No antigen is known for it.

The germline gives CDR1 MGHRA, CDR2 YSYEKL. This CDR3 region has 15 residues. V lost 5 bases and J lost 6; bases outside the gene matches: 9. Sequencing was performed on naive CD8+ T cells sorted from blood. The rearrangement joins TRBV4-1 to TRBJ1-1, with 10 positions matching TRBD1. The sequence was obtained from a man aged 25-45 years in good health. The CDR3 coding sequence is TGCGCCAGCAGCTACTCGGACAGGGGGGGCCCTGAAGCTTTCTTT. It codes for CASSYSDRGGPEAFF.